The following is a T cell receptor (beta chain) sequence with its context. Its antigen is not yet known. No much larger clonotype is one base removed from it; base qualities were not supplied. This sample was taken from a study of glioma-infiltrating T cells (dated by TCRdb to about 2016). With regard to the full study: TCR alpha- and beta-chain repertoires were sequenced from glioma tissue, non-neoplastic brain tissue and matched peripheral blood mononuclear cells. To measure how far tissue and blood T-cell populations diverged, each tissue-infiltrating repertoire was compared against the peripheral blood repertoire of the same patient. Three low-grade glioma patients, seven to nine primary glioblastoma patients, and three non-glioma patients who contributed non-neoplastic brain tissue made up the paired cohort. Findings and caveats that apply to the study as a whole: Group comparisons rested on small numbers: three non-neoplastic, three low-grade glioma and about 8 glioblastoma patients. Only a very small number of CDR3 sequences turned up in both tissue and blood, a result put down to high CDR3 diversity combined with limited sampling. VJ-independent divergence between tissue and blood was found to be below expectation in non-neoplastic patients but above expectation in all gliomas, particularly low-grade gliomas.

The CDR3 sequence holds 12 residues, the cysteine and phenylalanine included. The sequence is cut down to CDR3 DNA, 36 bases in frame from base 1. From the germline V gene, CDR1 is SNHLY and CDR2 is FYNNEI. V is pruned by 5 bases and J by 6 bases, leaving 3 bases of the junction without a gene match. TCR alpha and beta CDR3 regions were amplified with the iRepertoire nested amplicon-rescue multiplex PCR (arm-PCR) platform from RNA. One-step reverse transcription and amplification used about 100-400 ng of tissue mRNA or PBMC total RNA as input. Following bead purification, Illumina adapters were added by a secondary multiplex PCR, and libraries between 200 and 400 bp were gel-purified. Libraries carried internal 6-nucleotide barcodes used for demultiplexing. Libraries were sequenced on an Illumina MiSeq with 2x220 or 2x250 nucleotide paired-end reads. In the authors' own workflow: Paired reads were merged using FLASH 1.2.11 and were aligned to the GRCh37 human genome using BWA-MEM, after which TRA and TRB reads were extracted. V and J assignment used an IMGT-derived reference of cassette sequences and CDR3 motifs that included pseudogenes. Reads were translated in three frames, and productive CDR3s were defined as those with a C...FGXG motif and no stop codons. A clonotype was defined as a unique combination of a V-J cassette pair and a CDR3 amino acid sequence. Reads were filtered by Hamming distance, with the threshold set by the sequence error rate of each sample in mapped regions. TCRdb reanalyzed the raw reads on its own, using fastp at Q25 for trimming and MiXCR for clone calling, and kept in-frame beta chains. Each entry is one CDR3 protein sequence, shown with its most common DNA and genes. TCRdb's processing, not the authors', yielded these V and J calls. The sample has about 140,000 distinct CDR3 sequences on record, approximately 40% of them singletons. The top ten constitute more than 15% of the sample.

The source material was glioma tissue, nonneoplastic brain tissue, or PBMCs (not recorded which). The receptor was isolated from a human donor with low-grade glioma or glioblastoma, undergoing nonglioma brain surgery, or in good health (not recorded which). The chain is made from TRBV2 and TRBJ1-1; TRBD1 matches 7 bases in the middle. The CDR3 loop reads CASSSGGPEAFF. The nucleotide sequence reads TGTGCCAGCAGTTCAGGGGGGCCTGAAGCTTTCTTT.